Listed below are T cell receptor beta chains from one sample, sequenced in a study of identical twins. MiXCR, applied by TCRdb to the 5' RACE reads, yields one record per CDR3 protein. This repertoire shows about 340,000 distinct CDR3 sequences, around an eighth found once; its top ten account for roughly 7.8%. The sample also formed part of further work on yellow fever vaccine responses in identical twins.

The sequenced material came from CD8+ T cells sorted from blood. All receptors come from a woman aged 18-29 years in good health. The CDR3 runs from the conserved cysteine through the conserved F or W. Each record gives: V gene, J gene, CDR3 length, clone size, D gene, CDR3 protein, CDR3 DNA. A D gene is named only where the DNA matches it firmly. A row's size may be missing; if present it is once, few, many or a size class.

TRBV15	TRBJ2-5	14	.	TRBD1	CATSGTGIQETQYF	TGTGCCACCTCCGGGACAGGGATTCAAGAGACCCAGTACTTC
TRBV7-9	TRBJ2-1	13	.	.	CASSSTNLDEQFF	TGTGCCAGCAGCTCAACAAACCTGGATGAGCAGTTCTTC
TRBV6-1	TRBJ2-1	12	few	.	CATQQGSNEQFF	TGTGCCACTCAACAGGGCTCCAATGAGCAGTTCTTC
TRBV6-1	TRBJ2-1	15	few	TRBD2	CASRGGTSSYNEQFF	TGTGCCAGCAGGGGCGGGACTAGCTCCTACAATGAGCAGTTCTTC
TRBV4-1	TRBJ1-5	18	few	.	CASSQVAAGHLSNQPQHF	TGCGCCAGCAGCCAAGTGGCCGCGGGACACTTGAGCAATCAGCCCCAGCATTTT
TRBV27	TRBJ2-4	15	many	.	CASSPTSSAKNIQYF	TGTGCCAGCAGCCCGACCTCCTCCGCCAAAAACATTCAGTACTTC
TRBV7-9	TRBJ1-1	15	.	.	CASSLEPNRGTEAFF	TGTGCCAGCAGCTTGGAACCTAATCGGGGCACTGAAGCTTTCTTT
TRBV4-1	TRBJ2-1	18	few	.	CASSQDPALPGVYNEQFF	TGCGCCAGCAGCCAAGACCCCGCCCTTCCCGGGGTATACAATGAGCAGTTCTTC
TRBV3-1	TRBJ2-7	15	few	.	CASSQDFGLRYEQYF	TGTGCCAGCAGCCAAGATTTTGGCCTGCGCTACGAGCAGTACTTC
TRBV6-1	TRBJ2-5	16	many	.	CASSSPSASTQETQYF	TGTGCCAGCAGCTCCCCCTCGGCTAGCACCCAAGAGACCCAGTACTTC
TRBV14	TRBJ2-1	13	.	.	CASSQAAVVEQFF	TGTGCCAGCAGCCAAGCGGCCGTCGTTGAGCAGTTCTTC
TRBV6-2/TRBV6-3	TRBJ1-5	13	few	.	CASTLTEGQPQHF	TGTGCCAGCACCCTTACTGAGGGCCAGCCCCAGCATTTT
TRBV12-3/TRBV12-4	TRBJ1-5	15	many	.	CASSHPGQYNQPQHF	TGTGCCAGCAGCCACCCCGGACAGTACAATCAGCCCCAGCATTTT
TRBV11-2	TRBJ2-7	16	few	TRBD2	CASSLYPGREGYEQYF	TGTGCCAGCAGCTTATACCCGGGGCGGGAGGGCTACGAGCAGTACTTC
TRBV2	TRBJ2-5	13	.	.	CASGEDFQETQYF	TGTGCCAGCGGAGAGGATTTCCAAGAGACCCAGTACTTC
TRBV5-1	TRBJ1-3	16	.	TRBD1	CASSRDRDLSGNTIYF	TGCGCCAGCTCGCGGGACAGGGATTTATCTGGAAACACCATATATTTT
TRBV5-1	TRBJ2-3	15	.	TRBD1	CASGAVDRVHDTQYF	TGCGCCAGCGGAGCTGTGGACAGGGTGCACGATACGCAGTATTTT
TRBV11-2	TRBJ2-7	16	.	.	CASSAIGPLSVYEQYF	TGTGCCAGCAGCGCCATCGGGCCGCTATCCGTGTACGAGCAGTACTTC
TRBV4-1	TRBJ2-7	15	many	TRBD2	CASSQRTSEDYEQYF	TGCGCCAGCAGCCAACGGACTAGCGAGGACTACGAGCAGTACTTC
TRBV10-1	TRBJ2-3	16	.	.	CASSEGPGVSTDTQYF	TGCGCCAGCAGTGAGGGCCCTGGGGTTAGCACAGATACGCAGTATTTT
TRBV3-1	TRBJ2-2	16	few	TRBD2	CASSQDGAGDTGELFF	TGTGCCAGCAGCCAAGACGGGGCGGGGGACACCGGGGAGCTGTTTTTT
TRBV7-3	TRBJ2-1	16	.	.	CASSFYVTSSYNEQFF	TGTGCCAGCAGCTTTTATGTGACTAGCTCCTACAATGAGCAGTTCTTC
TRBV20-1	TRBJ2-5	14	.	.	CSASNGFTPETQYF	TGCAGTGCTAGTAACGGCTTTACCCCAGAGACCCAGTACTTC
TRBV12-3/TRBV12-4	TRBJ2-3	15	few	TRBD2	CASTPGGLETDTQYF	TGTGCCAGCACCCCGGGGGGACTAGAGACAGATACGCAGTATTTT
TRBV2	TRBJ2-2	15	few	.	CASSDRVTNTGELFF	TGTGCCAGCAGTGATAGGGTGACGAACACCGGGGAGCTGTTTTTT
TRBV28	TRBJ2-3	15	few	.	CASSPNRVPTDTQYF	TGTGCCAGCAGTCCTAACAGGGTACCCACAGATACGCAGTATTTT
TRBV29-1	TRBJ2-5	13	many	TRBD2	CSGETSGDETQYF	TGCAGCGGGGAGACTAGCGGGGATGAGACCCAGTACTTC